This T cell receptor (beta chain) was sequenced for a study of OX40 agonist ivuxolimab in advanced cancers. Whole-study findings and limits: On average, CD8+ T cells had more expanded clones than CD4+. Researchers did not establish what antigens the expanded peripheral T cells target. At 0.1-3.0 mg/kg, partial responders had clonal expansion among the lowest observed.

Method: immunoSEQ multiplex PCR; TCRdb's copy keeps in-frame clones and lacks some. Of 65,000 to 95,000 clones listed, approximately 85% are singletons. About this clone itself: What it binds is unknown.

The CDR3 is 14 residues long. The sequencing used CD4+ or CD8+ T cells sorted from blood, collected in a trial of the OX40 agonist ivuxolimab. The chain uses TRBV21-1 and TRBJ1-2; the D call in the table, TRBD1, was not verified against the DNA. TRBV21-1 is labeled a pseudogene. This sequence originates from an adult with an advanced solid tumor such as melanoma, head and neck, liver or kidney cancer. The CDR3 spells CASSKVSRGIGYTF. As DNA, the CDR3 is TGTGCCAGCAGCAAAGTTAGCAGGGGGATAGGCTACACCTTC.